Included here is one TCR beta chain sequence, with context. Per the germline V gene, CDR1 is MDHEN and CDR2 is SYDVKM. Trimming removed 4 bases from V and 5 bases from J, with 17 bases in between. This CDR3 has 16 residues. This sample was included in a study of blood T cell repertoires in COVID-19. Overall study context: Acute and convalescent COVID-19 specimens originated in the United States, Italy and Spain. Sources were T cells, B-cell-depleted T cells, or PBMCs; the material itself was cDNA or gDNA.

In the authors' workflow: Using reference gene primer amplification, nucleated cell counts were estimated. Sequencing used immunoSEQ multiplex PCR; TCRdb keeps in-frame clones, though not all of them. From that table come the V and J calls and clone size; the DNA was used to work out D and trimming. In the table there are about 360,000 clones, roughly 80% of which are singletons. The sequence was obtained from a human donor with acute or convalescent COVID-19. The donor label of this sample is uncertain. Material for sequencing was peripheral blood. The chain has TRBV28 and TRBJ1-4; no clear D. The CDR3 sequence: CASSSSSVGRNEKLFF. CDR3 bases: TGTGCCAGCAGTTCGTCTAGTGTGGGGAGAAATGAAAAACTGTTTTTT.